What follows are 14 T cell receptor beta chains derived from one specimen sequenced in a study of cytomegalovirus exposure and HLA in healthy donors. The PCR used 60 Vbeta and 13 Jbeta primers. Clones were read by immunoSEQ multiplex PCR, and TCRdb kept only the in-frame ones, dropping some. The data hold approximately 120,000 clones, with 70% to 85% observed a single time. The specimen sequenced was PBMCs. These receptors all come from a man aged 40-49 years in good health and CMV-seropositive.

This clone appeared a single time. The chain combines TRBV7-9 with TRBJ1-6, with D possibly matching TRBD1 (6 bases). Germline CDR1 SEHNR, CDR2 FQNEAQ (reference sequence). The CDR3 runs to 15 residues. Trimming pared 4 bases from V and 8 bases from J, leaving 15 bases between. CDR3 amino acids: CASSYIQGRDSPLHF. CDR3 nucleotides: TGTGCCAGCAGCTACATACAGGGTAGGGATTCACCCCTCCACTTT.

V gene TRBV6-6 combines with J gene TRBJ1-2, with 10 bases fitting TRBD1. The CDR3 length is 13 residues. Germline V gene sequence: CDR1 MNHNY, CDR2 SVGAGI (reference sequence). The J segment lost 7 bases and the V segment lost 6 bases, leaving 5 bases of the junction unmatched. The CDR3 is CASSDRGQGGYTF. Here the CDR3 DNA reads TGTGCCAGCAGCGACAGGGGGCAAGGTGGCTACACCTTC.

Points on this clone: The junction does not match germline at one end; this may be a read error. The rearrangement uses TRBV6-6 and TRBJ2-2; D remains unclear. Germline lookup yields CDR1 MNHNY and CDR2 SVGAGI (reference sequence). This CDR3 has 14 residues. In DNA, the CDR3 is TGCGGTATAGTCGCTAACGCGAACACCGGGGAGCTGTTTTTT. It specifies CGIVANANTGELFF.

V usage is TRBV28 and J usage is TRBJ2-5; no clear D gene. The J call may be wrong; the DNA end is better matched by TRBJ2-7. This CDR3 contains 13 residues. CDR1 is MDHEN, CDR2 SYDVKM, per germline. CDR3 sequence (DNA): TGTGCCAGCAGTCCCAACAGAGAGTACGAGCAGTACTTC. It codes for CASSPNREYEQYF.

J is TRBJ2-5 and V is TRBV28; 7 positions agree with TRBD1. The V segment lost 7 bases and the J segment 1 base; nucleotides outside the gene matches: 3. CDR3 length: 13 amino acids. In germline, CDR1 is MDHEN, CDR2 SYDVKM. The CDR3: CASKGQLQETQYF. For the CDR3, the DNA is TGTGCCAGCAAGGGACAGCTCCAAGAGACCCAGTACTTC. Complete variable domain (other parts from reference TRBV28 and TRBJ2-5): DVKVTQSSRYLVKRTGEKVFLECVQDMDHENMFWYRQDPGLGLRLIYFSYDVKMKEKGDIPEGYSVSREKKERFSLILESASTNQTSMYLCASKGQLQETQYFGPGTRLLVL.

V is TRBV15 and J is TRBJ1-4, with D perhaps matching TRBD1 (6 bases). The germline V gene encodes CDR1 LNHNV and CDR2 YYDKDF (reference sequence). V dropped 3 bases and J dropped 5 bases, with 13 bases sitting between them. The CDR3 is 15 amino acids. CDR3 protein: CATSSRQENNEKLFF. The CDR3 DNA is TGTGCCACCAGCAGCCGACAGGAAAACAATGAAAAACTGTTTTTT. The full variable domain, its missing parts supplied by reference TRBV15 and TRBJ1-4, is DAMVIQNPRYQVTQFGKPVTLSCSQTLNHNVMYWYQQKSSQAPKLLFHYYDKDFNNEADTPDNFQSRRPNTSFCFLDIRSPGLGDTAMYLCATSSRQENNEKLFFGSGTQLSVL.

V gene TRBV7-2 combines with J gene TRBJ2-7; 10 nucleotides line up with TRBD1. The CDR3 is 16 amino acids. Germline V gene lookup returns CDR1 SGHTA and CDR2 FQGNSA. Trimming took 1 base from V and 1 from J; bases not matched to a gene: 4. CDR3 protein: CASSLGSGQGSYEQYF. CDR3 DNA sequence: TGTGCCAGCAGCTTAGGTTCGGGACAGGGGTCCTACGAGCAGTACTTC.

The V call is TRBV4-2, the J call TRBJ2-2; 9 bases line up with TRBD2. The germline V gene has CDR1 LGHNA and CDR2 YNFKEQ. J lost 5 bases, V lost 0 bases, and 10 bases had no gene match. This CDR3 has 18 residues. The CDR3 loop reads CASSQDGRRGGPTGELFF. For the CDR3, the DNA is TGTGCCAGCAGCCAAGATGGTCGGCGGGGGGGGCCGACCGGGGAGCTGTTTTTT.

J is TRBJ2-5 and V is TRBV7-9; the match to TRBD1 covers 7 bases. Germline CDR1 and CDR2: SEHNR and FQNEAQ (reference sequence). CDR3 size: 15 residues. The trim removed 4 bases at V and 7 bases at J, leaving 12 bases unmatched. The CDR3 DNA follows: TGTGCCAGCAGCTCATCCGGGACAGCGGCACGGACCCAGTACTTC. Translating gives CASSSSGTAARTQYF. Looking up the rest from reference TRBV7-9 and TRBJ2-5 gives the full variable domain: DTGVSQNPRHKITKRGQNVTFRCDPISEHNRLYWYRQTLGQGPEFLTYFQNEAQLEKSRLLSDRFSAERPKGSFSTLEIQRTEQGDSAMYLCASSSSGTAARTQYFGPGTRLLVL.

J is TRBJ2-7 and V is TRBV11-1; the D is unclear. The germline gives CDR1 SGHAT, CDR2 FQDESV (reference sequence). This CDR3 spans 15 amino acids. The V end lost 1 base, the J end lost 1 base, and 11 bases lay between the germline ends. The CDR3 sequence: CASSLVNSKSYEQYF. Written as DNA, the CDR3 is TGTGCCAGCAGCTTAGTGAACAGCAAATCCTACGAGCAGTACTTC.

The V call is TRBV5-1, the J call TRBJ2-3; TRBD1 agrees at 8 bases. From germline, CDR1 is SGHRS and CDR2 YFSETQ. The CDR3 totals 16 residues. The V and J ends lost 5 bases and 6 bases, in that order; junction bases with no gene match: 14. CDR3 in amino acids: CASSVNRGSGPDTQYF. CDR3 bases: TGCGCCAGCAGTGTTAACAGGGGGTCTGGGCCTGATACGCAGTATTTT. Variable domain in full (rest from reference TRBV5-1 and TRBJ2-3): KAGVTQTPRYLIKTRGQQVTLSCSPISGHRSVSWYQQTPGQGLQFLFEYFSETQRNKGNFPGRFSGRQFSNSRSEMNVSTLELGDSALYLCASSVNRGSGPDTQYFGPGTRLTVL.

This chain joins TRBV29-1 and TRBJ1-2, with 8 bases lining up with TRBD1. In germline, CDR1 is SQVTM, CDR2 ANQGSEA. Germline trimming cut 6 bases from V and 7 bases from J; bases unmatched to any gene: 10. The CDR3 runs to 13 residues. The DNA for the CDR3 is TGCAGCGTAGGACAGGGTTTTTTAGGTGGCTACACCTTC. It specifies CSVGQGFLGGYTF.

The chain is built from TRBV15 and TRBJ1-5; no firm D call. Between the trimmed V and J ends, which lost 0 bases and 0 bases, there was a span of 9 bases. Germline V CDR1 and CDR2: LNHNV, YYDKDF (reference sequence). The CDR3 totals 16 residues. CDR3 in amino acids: CATSRDRHISNQPQHF. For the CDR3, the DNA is TGTGCCACCAGCAGAGATCGACACATTAGCAATCAGCCCCAGCATTTT. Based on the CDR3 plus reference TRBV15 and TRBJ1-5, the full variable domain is DAMVIQNPRYQVTQFGKPVTLSCSQTLNHNVMYWYQQKSSQAPKLLFHYYDKDFNNEADTPDNFQSRRPNTSFCFLDIRSPGLGDTAMYLCATSRDRHISNQPQHFGDGTRLSIL.

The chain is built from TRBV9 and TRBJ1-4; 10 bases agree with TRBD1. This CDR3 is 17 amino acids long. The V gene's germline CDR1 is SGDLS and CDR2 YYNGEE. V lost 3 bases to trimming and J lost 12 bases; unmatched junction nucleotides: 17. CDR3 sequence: CASSAGQGRPHNQELFF. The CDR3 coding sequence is TGTGCCAGCAGCGCGGGACAGGGGCGCCCACATAATCAAGAACTGTTTTTT.